The 20 T cell receptor beta chains given below trace back to one sample, sequenced in a study of OX40 agonist ivuxolimab in advanced cancers. Here immunoSEQ multiplex PCR was the method, and the copy in TCRdb shows in-frame clones only, minus some. The table lists 85,000 to 100,000 clones, approximately 85% of them singletons. This specimen was CD4+ or CD8+ T cells sorted from blood, taken in a trial of the OX40 agonist ivuxolimab. The source of these receptors is an adult with an advanced solid tumor such as melanoma, head and neck, liver or kidney cancer.

This clone showed up just a few times. The chain uses TRBV5-4 and TRBJ1-1; 7 bases align to TRBD1. The CDR3 has 14 residues. V trimming: 3 bases; J trimming: 3 bases; junction bases outside the gene matches: 5. In germline, CDR1 is SGHNT, CDR2 YYREEE (reference sequence). As DNA, the CDR3 is TGTGCCAGCAGCTCGGGACAGCTTTACACTGAAGCTTTCTTT. It yields the protein CASSSGQLYTEAFF.

This chain links TRBV2 with TRBJ2-3; TRBD2 matches at 7 bases. The CDR3 extends over 15 amino acids. Germline lookup yields CDR1 SNHLY and CDR2 FYNNEI. V lost 5 bases and J lost 2; bases outside the gene matches: 7. CDR3 nucleotide sequence: TGTGCCAGCAGTAGGACTAGACCCTCCACAGATACGCAGTATTTT. Translated: CASSRTRPSTDTQYF. The whole variable domain, filled in from reference TRBV2 and TRBJ2-3, reads EPEVTQTPSHQVTQMGQEVILRCVPISNHLYFYWYRQILGQKVEFLVSFYNNEISEKSEIFDDQFSVERPDGSNFTLKIRSTKLEDSAMYFCASSRTRPSTDTQYFGPGTRLTVL.

This chain joins TRBV2 and TRBJ1-3; tentative D call: TRBD1 (5 bases). The germline V gene has CDR1 SNHLY and CDR2 FYNNEI. This CDR3 is built from 13 residues. V was clipped by 5 bases and J by 4 bases, with 9 bases between them. In DNA form, the CDR3 reads TGTGCCAGCAGTCGAGCAGGGGGAAACACCATATATTTT. This sequence encodes CASSRAGGNTIYF.

This rearrangement joins TRBV5-1 to TRBJ1-2; D remains ambiguous. V lost 4 bases and J lost 5, with 15 bases in between. The CDR3 length is 14 residues. Per the germline V gene, CDR1 is SGHRS and CDR2 is YFSETQ. The CDR3 protein is CASSPQSIGYGYTF. The CDR3 bases are TGCGCCAGCAGCCCCCAAAGTATCGGGTATGGCTACACCTTC.

CDR3 nucleotide sequence: TGTGCCAGCAGCTCTATGGACAGGGGTCCCGGGGAGCTGTTTTTT. Its translation is CASSSMDRGPGELFF. The chain uses TRBV5-4 and TRBJ2-2, with 9 nucleotides matching TRBD1. Germline loops: CDR1 SGHNT, CDR2 YYREEE (reference sequence). V lost 3 bases and J lost 6; bases outside the gene matches: 6. CDR3 length: 15 amino acids.

V usage is TRBV28 and J usage is TRBJ1-1, with D uncertain. Germline V gives CDR1 MDHEN, CDR2 SYDVKM. The V and J ends lost 6 bases and 5 bases respectively, with 7 bases between them. This CDR3 has 11 amino acids. This CDR3 is CASRSTTEAFF. In DNA, the CDR3 is TGTGCCAGCAGGTCGACGACTGAAGCTTTCTTT.

This clone was counted a few times. This rearrangement joins TRBV11-2 to TRBJ1-2, with 7 bases aligning to TRBD1. With V trimmed by 2 bases and J by 2 bases, 2 bases remained unmatched. CDR3 length: 14 amino acids. Germline V lookup: CDR1 SGHAT, CDR2 FQNNGV. The CDR3 is CASSLHRGNYGYTF. The CDR3 DNA follows: TGTGCCAGCAGCTTACACAGGGGAAACTATGGCTACACCTTC. The full variable domain, rest sourced from reference TRBV11-2 and TRBJ1-2, is EAGVAQSPRYKIIEKRQSVAFWCNPISGHATLYWYQQILGQGPKLLIQFQNNGVVDDSQLPKDRFSAERLKGVDSTLKIQPAKLEDSAVYLCASSLHRGNYGYTFGSGTRLTVV.

The V call is TRBV5-8, the J call TRBJ1-5, with D possibly TRBD1 on 5 matching bases. V lost 3 bases and J 7 bases, leaving 8 bases between the germline ends. Germline V gene lookup returns CDR1 SGHTS and CDR2 YDEGEE. This CDR3 has 12 amino acids. The CDR3 DNA reads TGTGCCAGCAGCTGGGGGGTGCAGCCCCAGCATTTT. This encodes CASSWGVQPQHF.

As concerns this clone: Distinct nucleotide sequences in the sample also encode this CDR3. The genes are TRBV20-1 and TRBJ2-5, with D unresolved. The V gene's germline CDR1 is DFQATT and CDR2 SNEGSKA (reference sequence). Trimming took 3 bases from V and 4 from J, leaving 6 bases between them. CDR3 length equals 11 residues. The CDR3 sequence is CSASPGETQYF. Here the CDR3 DNA reads TGCAGTGCTAGTCCCGGAGAGACCCAGTACTTC.

The rearrangement links TRBV6-6 to TRBJ2-1; D perhaps matches TRBD2 (6 bases). From germline, CDR1 is MNHNY and CDR2 SVGAGI (reference sequence). V shed 5 bases and J shed 0 bases, with 14 bases lying between them. This CDR3 has 16 residues. The chain's CDR3 is CASSTRTTSSYNEQFF. DNA for the CDR3: TGTGCCAGCAGTACGCGGACGACTAGCTCCTACAATGAGCAGTTCTTC.

This clone appeared a few times. The rearrangement joins TRBV20-1 to TRBJ2-2; D not certain. This CDR3 has 11 residues. The V end lost 3 bases, the J end lost 7 bases, and 6 bases lay between the germline ends. Germline loops: CDR1 DFQATT, CDR2 SNEGSKA (reference sequence). The CDR3 DNA reads as TGCAGTGCTAGTGAAGTCGGGGAGCTGTTTTTT. The encoded protein is CSASEVGELFF.

V gene TRBV7-8 combines with J gene TRBJ2-3; TRBD1 might be the D (6 bases). The germline V and J ends were trimmed by 5 bases and 5 bases, with 17 bases remaining between them. The CDR3 is 15 residues long. CDR1 and CDR2 from the germline V gene are SGHVS and FQNEAQ. CDR3 amino acids: CASSPGTWQGDTQYF. The CDR3 DNA reads TGTGCCAGCAGCCCCGGGACATGGCAAGGAGATACGCAGTATTTT.

Only a few counts were recorded for this clone. The V call is TRBV11-2, the J call TRBJ2-7; D perhaps matches TRBD2 (6 bases). Germline values: CDR1 SGHAT, CDR2 FQNNGV. The V gene lost 3 bases and the J gene lost 0 bases, with 24 bases spanning the gap. CDR3 length equals 19 residues. The DNA for the CDR3 is TGTGCCAGCAGCTTTGGTTGGTTAAGGCGGGGCAAAAACTCCTACGAGCAGTACTTC. Translated, it gives CASSFGWLRRGKNSYEQYF.

The rearrangement links TRBV5-3 to TRBJ2-6; the D gene could be TRBD1 or TRBD2 (5 bases each). TRBV5-3 is annotated as an ORF whose role is uncertain. Trimming removed 0 bases at V and 2 bases at J, with 15 bases between. The CDR3 is 18 residues long. The CDR3 coding sequence is TGTGCCAGAAGCTTGGGGACGGGGTTAGGGGCTGGGGCCAACGTCCTGACTTTC. Protein: CARSLGTGLGAGANVLTF.

The table lists this clone with a few counts. The chain links TRBV6-5 to TRBJ2-5; TRBD1 is a possible D gene (6 bases). Germline-derived CDR1 and CDR2 are MNHEY and SVGAGI. The CDR3 has 14 amino acids. Trimming left V 4 bases short and J 5 bases short, with 14 bases between. The CDR3 loop is CASSWNRAGETQYF. DNA for the CDR3: TGTGCCAGCAGTTGGAACAGGGCAGGGGAGACCCAGTACTTC.

CDR3 protein: CASSTNSPYGYTF. The CDR3 coding sequence is TGTGCCAGCAGCACCAACAGCCCCTATGGCTACACCTTC. The rearrangement links TRBV5-5 to TRBJ1-2; D not certain. V gave up 4 bases and J gave up 4 bases, with 11 bases separating them. This CDR3 region has 13 residues. Germline CDR1 SGHKS, CDR2 YYEKEE (reference sequence).

The chain is built from TRBV7-9 and TRBJ2-3, with D perhaps assigned TRBD1 or TRBD2 (6 bases each). Trimming took 6 bases from V and 7 from J, leaving 23 bases between them. The length of the CDR3 is 16 residues. The germline V gene has CDR1 SEHNR and CDR2 FQNEAQ (reference sequence). The CDR3 coding sequence is TGTGCCAGCAGGAGGGGGACCGGGGGACGCGGAAATACGCAGTATTTT. As protein: CASRRGTGGRGNTQYF. Full variable domain (outside the CDR3, taken from reference TRBV7-9 and TRBJ2-3): DTGVSQNPRHKITKRGQNVTFRCDPISEHNRLYWYRQTLGQGPEFLTYFQNEAQLEKSRLLSDRFSAERPKGSFSTLEIQRTEQGDSAMYLCASRRGTGGRGNTQYFGPGTRLTVL.

This clone was counted a few times. The chain uses TRBV5-5 and TRBJ2-2; D unresolved. In germline, CDR1 is SGHKS, CDR2 YYEKEE (reference sequence). The CDR3 is 13 residues long. Trimming took 4 bases from V and 2 from J, leaving 6 bases between them. CDR3 in amino acids: CASSRTNTGELFF. Here the CDR3 DNA reads TGTGCCAGCAGCCGGACCAACACCGGGGAGCTGTTTTTT.

The chain has TRBV5-1 and TRBJ2-7, with D possibly matching TRBD1 (5 bases). Germline CDR1 reads SGHRS; CDR2 reads YFSETQ. Trimming shortened V by 1 base and J by 5 bases, and 13 bases separated the two germline ends. The CDR3 sequence is 14 residues long. CDR3 sequence: CASSLSYRLNEQYF. CDR3 DNA sequence: TGCGCCAGCAGCTTGAGTTACAGGCTAAACGAGCAGTACTTC.

This chain joins TRBV7-9 and TRBJ1-1, with D hard to call. CDR3 size: 15 residues. The V gene's germline CDR1 is SEHNR and CDR2 FQNEAQ (reference sequence). Trimming cost V 2 bases and J 4 bases, with 14 bases left between them. The CDR3 loop is CASSLKPLEGTEAFF. As DNA, the CDR3 is TGTGCCAGCAGCTTAAAGCCTCTAGAAGGCACTGAAGCTTTCTTT.